This paragraph covers one TCR beta chain sequence. Its specificity is unknown. This entry comes from a study of T-cell reconstitution after alpha-beta-depleted transplantation in children. Molecular barcoding with unique molecular identifiers was used for the TCRbeta library. MiXCR was run by TCRdb on the PCR reads, yielding one entry per CDR3 protein. The sample yields hundreds of thousands of distinct CDR3 sequences, roughly 13% seen once. Study observations and caveats: A year had passed since transplant, and T-cell counts and diversity by then came mostly from newly produced T cells. Several hundred expanded graft clones reportedly were the source of alpha-beta T cells about two months after transplant. Surviving recipient T cells and intrathymic progenitors accounted for some patients' high TCRbeta diversity at day 60.

The germline V gene encodes CDR1 SGHAT and CDR2 FQDESV (reference sequence). The V gene end was trimmed by 5 bases and the J gene end by 0 bases; junction bases not matched to a gene: 13. The CDR3 runs to 18 residues. This chain links TRBV11-1 with TRBJ2-1, with 7 nucleotides matching TRBD2. Sequenced material: PBMCs, mostly from graft donor cells, taken 360 days after TCRalphabeta/CD19-depleted stem cell transplant. This sequence was found in a male patient between 5 and 17 years old who had a stem cell transplant for acute myeloid leukemia, so the T cells may come from the graft donor. The DNA for the CDR3 is TGTGCCAGCAGCAGATATTCGACTAGCACCAGCTCCTACAATGAGCAGTTCTTC. Protein sequence: CASSRYSTSTSSYNEQFF.